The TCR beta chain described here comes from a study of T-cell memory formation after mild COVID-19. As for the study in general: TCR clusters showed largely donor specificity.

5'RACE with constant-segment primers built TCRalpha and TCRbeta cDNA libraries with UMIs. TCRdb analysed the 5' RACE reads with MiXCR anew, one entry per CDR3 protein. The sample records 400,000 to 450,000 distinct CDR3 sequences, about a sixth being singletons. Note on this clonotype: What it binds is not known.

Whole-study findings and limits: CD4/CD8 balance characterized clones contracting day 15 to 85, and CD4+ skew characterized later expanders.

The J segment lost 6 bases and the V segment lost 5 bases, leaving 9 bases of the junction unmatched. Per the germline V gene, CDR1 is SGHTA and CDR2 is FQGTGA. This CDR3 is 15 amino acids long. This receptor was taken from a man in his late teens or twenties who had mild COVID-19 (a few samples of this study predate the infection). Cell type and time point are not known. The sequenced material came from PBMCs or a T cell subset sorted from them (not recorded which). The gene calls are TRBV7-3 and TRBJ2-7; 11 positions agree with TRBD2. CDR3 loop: CASSQTSGGPTEQYF. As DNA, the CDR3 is TGTGCCAGCAGCCAAACTAGCGGGGGCCCCACCGAGCAGTACTTC.